This T cell receptor beta chain is from a study of cytomegalovirus exposure and HLA in healthy donors. Study-wide results and limits: Specificity for CMV antigens was confirmed in vitro for a few of the CMV-associated chains.

About this clone: The antigen remains unidentified.

Germline V CDR1 and CDR2: SNHLY, FYNNEI. V trimming: 5 bases; J trimming: 4 bases; junction bases outside the gene matches: 8. This CDR3 contains 16 residues. Vbeta (60) and Jbeta (13) primers were used in the PCR. TCRdb keeps only in-frame clones here, not all; method: immunoSEQ multiplex PCR. This sample has roughly 130,000 clones, with more than 80% found just once. Material: PBMCs. This clonotype was sampled from a man aged 35 to 55 in good health and CMV-seronegative. The chain couples TRBV2 to TRBJ2-3; 11 positions agree with TRBD2. CDR3 residues: CASSPPSGGTADTQYF. The CDR3 DNA reads as TGTGCCAGCAGTCCGCCTAGCGGGGGGACCGCAGATACGCAGTATTTT. Together with reference TRBV2 and TRBJ2-3, the CDR3 gives the full variable domain: EPEVTQTPSHQVTQMGQEVILRCVPISNHLYFYWYRQILGQKVEFLVSFYNNEISEKSEIFDDQFSVERPDGSNFTLKIRSTKLEDSAMYFCASSPPSGGTADTQYFGPGTRLTVL.